These 16 T cell receptor beta chains share one sample of origin, sequenced in a study of control samples from healthy donors and cancer patients. TCRdb's table, derived via immunoSEQ multiplex PCR, lists solely in-frame clones and lacks some. The sample lists about 130,000 clones; 85% to 95% were seen once. Material for sequencing was PBMCs. The receptors here all came from a man aged 50-59 years with head and neck cancer.

The chain has TRBV7-9 and TRBJ2-7, with D perhaps matching TRBD1 (6 bases). CDR1 is SEHNR and CDR2 is FQNEAQ in the germline V gene (reference sequence). The V gene lost 8 bases and the J gene lost 5 bases, with 16 bases spanning the gap. There are 13 residues in the CDR3. DNA for the CDR3: TGTGCCAGCCGCCGGTGGGGGCCCCACGAGCAGTACTTC. It translates to CASRRWGPHEQYF.

The chain carries TRBV12-3 or TRBV12-4 and TRBJ2-7; D not certain. Trimming stripped 2 bases from V and 10 bases from J, with 9 bases between. The CDR3 is made up of 11 amino acids. CDR3 nucleotide sequence: TGTGCCAGCAGTTTAAAGGGTTCCCAGTACTTC. The encoded protein is CASSLKGSQYF.

The gene calls are TRBV10-1 and TRBJ2-7; a weak D match, TRBD1 (6 bases). The CDR3 loop spans 13 amino acids. From germline, CDR1 is WNHNN and CDR2 SYGVQD (reference sequence). V gave up 6 bases and J gave up 8 bases, with 17 bases separating them. DNA for the CDR3: TGCGCCAGCAGATGCCTACAGGGTACGAAGCAGTACTTC. Residues: CASRCLQGTKQYF.

The CDR3 DNA is TGCAGCGTTCCCCCCCGTTACAGGGGATCGTCTGAAGCTTTCTTT. This codes for CSVPPRYRGSSEAFF. The V and J genes are TRBV29-1 and TRBJ1-1; 7 bases line up with TRBD1. After removal of 5 bases from V and 6 bases from J, the junction contained 15 bases not matched to a gene. CDR1 and CDR2 from the germline V gene are SQVTM and ANQGSEA. The length of the CDR3 is 15 residues.

The V and J genes are TRBV3-1 (or the pseudogene TRBV3-2) and TRBJ1-3; D is unresolved. The germline V and J ends were trimmed by 1 base and 7 bases, with 8 bases remaining between them. This CDR3 is built from 13 residues. Germline V gene sequence: CDR1 LGHDT, CDR2 YNNKEL (reference sequence). The CDR3 coding sequence is TGTGCCAGCAGCCAAGTGGCGGGTAACACCATATATTTT. Its protein is CASSQVAGNTIYF.

The rearrangement links TRBV7-2 to TRBJ1-2; 9 nucleotides line up with TRBD1. J gave up 3 bases and V 5 bases, and 13 bases lay outside the gene matches. This CDR3 has 17 residues. The germline CDR1 and CDR2 sequences are SGHTA and FQGNSA. The CDR3 DNA reads TGTGCCAGCAGCCCCGGGGACAGGGTGGCTTCGCACTATGGCTACACCTTC. Translating it yields CASSPGDRVASHYGYTF. The entire variable domain, with the rest obtained from reference TRBV7-2 and TRBJ1-2, is as follows: GAGVSQSPSNKVTEKGKDVELRCDPISGHTALYWYRQSLGQGLEFLIYFQGNSAPDKSGLPSDRFSAERTGGSVSTLTIQRTQQEDSAVYLCASSPGDRVASHYGYTFGSGTRLTVV.

The chain links TRBV30 to TRBJ2-2; tentatively, D is TRBD2 (5 bases). The CDR3 has 13 amino acids. V shed 2 bases and J shed 1 base, with 5 bases lying between them. Germline lookup yields CDR1 GTSNPN and CDR2 SVGIG (reference sequence). CDR3 coding DNA: TGTGCCTGGAGTCGGGGGAACACCGGGGAGCTGTTTTTT. Encoded protein: CAWSRGNTGELFF. The complete variable domain, with remaining parts taken from reference TRBV30 and TRBJ2-2, reads SQTIHQWPATLVQPVGSPLSLECTVEGTSNPNLYWYRQAAGRGLQLLFYSVGIGQISSEVPQNLSASRPQDRQFILSSKKLLLSDSGFYLCAWSRGNTGELFFGEGSRLTVL.

This clone was seen just once. CDR3 amino acids: CASSLIGGQDEQFF. The CDR3 DNA is TGTGCCAGCAGCTTAATCGGCGGGCAAGATGAGCAGTTCTTC. The chain couples TRBV7-3 to TRBJ2-1, with a possible D match to TRBD2 (5 bases). Germline CDR1 is SGHTA and CDR2 is FQGTGA. Trimming removed 1 base at V and 8 bases at J, with 12 bases between. CDR3 length: 14 amino acids.

This chain links TRBV7-2 with TRBJ2-3; D gene unclear. V lost 3 bases and J lost 5, with 9 bases in between. The length of the CDR3 is 13 residues. CDR1 SGHTA and CDR2 FQGNSA come from the germline V gene. DNA for the CDR3: TGTGCCAGCAGCTTCGCCATTCTAGATACGCAGTATTTT. This gives the protein CASSFAILDTQYF.

The table lists this clone with a few counts. This chain joins TRBV6-6 and TRBJ2-2; no reliable D call. This CDR3 region has 11 residues. V was trimmed by 2 bases and J by 6 bases, leaving 1 base between them. Germline V gene data show CDR1 as MNHNY and CDR2 as SVGAGI (reference sequence). The CDR3 nucleotides are TGTGCCAGCAGTTACGCCGGGGAGCTGTTTTTT. Protein sequence: CASSYAGELFF.

The chain has TRBV23-1 and TRBJ2-4, with D unclear. TRBV23-1 is an ORF, and what it does is uncertain. Trimming took off 2 bases at V and 0 bases at J, with 11 bases between the two ends. This CDR3 comprises 16 residues. The chain's CDR3 is CASSQRGYLAKNIQYF. CDR3 nucleotide sequence: TGCGCCAGCAGTCAACGAGGTTATTTAGCCAAAAACATTCAGTACTTC.

This clone was recorded once. This rearrangement joins TRBV4-3 to TRBJ1-1; D perhaps matches TRBD1 (5 bases). V lost 4 bases and J 2 bases, leaving 11 bases between the germline ends. The germline V gene encodes CDR1 LGHNA and CDR2 YSLEER. The CDR3 contains 14 residues. CDR3 DNA: TGCGCCAGCAGCCGCGGGGGGGGTAACACTGAAGCTTTCTTT. Translation gives CASSRGGGNTEAFF.

The chain couples TRBV6-5 to TRBJ2-7; no definite D call. This CDR3 is built from 16 residues. The V gene lost 2 bases and the J gene lost 6 bases, with 20 bases spanning the gap. From germline, CDR1 is MNHEY and CDR2 SVGAGI. Here the CDR3 DNA reads TGTGCCAGCAGTTACGGCTCAGTGCGTGGGGTGTCCGAGCAGTACTTC. This gives the protein CASSYGSVRGVSEQYF.

V gene TRBV5-6 combines with J gene TRBJ2-1, with 12 nucleotides matching TRBD1. The CDR3 totals 14 residues. J gave up 9 bases and V 5 bases, and 6 bases lay outside the gene matches. Germline CDR1 SGHDT, CDR2 YYEEEE. The CDR3 loop is CASSSGTGGGEQFF. The DNA of the CDR3 is TGTGCCAGCAGTTCCGGGACAGGGGGCGGTGAGCAGTTCTTC.

V usage is TRBV3-1 (or the pseudogene TRBV3-2) and J usage is TRBJ1-5; D perhaps matches TRBD1 (6 bases). Per germline, CDR1 LGHDT and CDR2 YNNKEL (reference sequence). The V end lost 1 base, the J end lost 4 bases, and 8 bases lay between the germline ends. This CDR3 is 14 amino acids long. CDR3 coding DNA: TGTGCCAGCAGCCAAGGGACAGTAAATCAGCCCCAGCATTTT. Its protein is CASSQGTVNQPQHF.

The chain joins TRBV30 to TRBJ2-6; unclear D gene. V gave up 8 bases and J gave up 0 bases, with 17 bases separating them. Per the germline V gene, CDR1 is GTSNPN and CDR2 is SVGIG (reference sequence). This CDR3 region has 16 residues. CDR3 in amino acids: CASSMGRLSGANVLTF. CDR3 bases: TGTGCCAGTTCAATGGGTCGACTCTCTGGGGCCAACGTCCTGACTTTC.